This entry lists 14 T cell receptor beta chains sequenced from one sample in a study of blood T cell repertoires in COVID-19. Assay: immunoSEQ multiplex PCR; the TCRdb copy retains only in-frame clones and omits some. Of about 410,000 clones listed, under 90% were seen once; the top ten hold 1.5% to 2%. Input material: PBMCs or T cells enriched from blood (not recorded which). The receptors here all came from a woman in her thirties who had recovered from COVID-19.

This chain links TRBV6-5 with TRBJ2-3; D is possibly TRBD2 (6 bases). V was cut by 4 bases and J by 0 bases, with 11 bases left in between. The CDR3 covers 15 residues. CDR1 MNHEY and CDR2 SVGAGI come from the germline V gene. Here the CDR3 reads CASSLVAASTDTQYF. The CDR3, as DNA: TGTGCCAGCAGTTTGGTAGCGGCAAGCACAGATACGCAGTATTTT.

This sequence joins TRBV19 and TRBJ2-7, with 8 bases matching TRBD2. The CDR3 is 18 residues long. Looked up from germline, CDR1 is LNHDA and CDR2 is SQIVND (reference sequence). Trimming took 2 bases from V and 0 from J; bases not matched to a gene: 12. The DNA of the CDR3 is TGTGCCAGTAGTATATCGGGAGGGGACGCCGGTTACTCCTACGAGCAGTACTTC. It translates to CASSISGGDAGYSYEQYF.

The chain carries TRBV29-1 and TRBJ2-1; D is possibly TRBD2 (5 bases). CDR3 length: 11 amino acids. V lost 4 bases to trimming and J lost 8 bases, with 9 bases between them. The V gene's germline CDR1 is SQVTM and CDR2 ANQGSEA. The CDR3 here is CSVGGGDEQFF. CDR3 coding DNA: TGCAGCGTTGGAGGAGGAGATGAGCAGTTCTTC.

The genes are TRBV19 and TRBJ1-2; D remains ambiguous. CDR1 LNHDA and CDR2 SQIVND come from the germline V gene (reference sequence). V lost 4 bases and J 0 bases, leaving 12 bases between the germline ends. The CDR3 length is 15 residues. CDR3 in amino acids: CASSTRRGTNYGYTF. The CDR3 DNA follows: TGTGCCAGTAGTACCAGGCGGGGAACTAACTATGGCTACACCTTC.

CDR3 DNA: TGTGCCAGCAGTTTTAGCAGTTATAGCAATCAGCCCCAGCATTTT. Translated, it gives CASSFSSYSNQPQHF. The chain carries TRBV28 and TRBJ1-5, with D uncertain. Germline V gives CDR1 MDHEN, CDR2 SYDVKM. Trimming left V 3 bases short and J 0 bases short, with 9 bases between. This CDR3 has 15 amino acids. The full variable domain, with the rest looked up from reference TRBV28 and TRBJ1-5, is DVKVTQSSRYLVKRTGEKVFLECVQDMDHENMFWYRQDPGLGLRLIYFSYDVKMKEKGDIPEGYSVSREKKERFSLILESASTNQTSMYLCASSFSSYSNQPQHFGDGTRLSIL.

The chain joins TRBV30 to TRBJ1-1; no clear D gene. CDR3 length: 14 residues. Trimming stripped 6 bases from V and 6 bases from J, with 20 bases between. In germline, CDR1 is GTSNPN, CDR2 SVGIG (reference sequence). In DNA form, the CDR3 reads TGTGCCTGCGTCCGAGGAGGGAGTTTGGCTGAAGCTTTCTTT. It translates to CACVRGGSLAEAFF.

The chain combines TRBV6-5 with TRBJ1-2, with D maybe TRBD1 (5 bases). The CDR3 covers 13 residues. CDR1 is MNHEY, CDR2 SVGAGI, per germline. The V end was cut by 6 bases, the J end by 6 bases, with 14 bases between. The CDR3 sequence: CASSRGTAHGYTF. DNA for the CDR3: TGTGCCAGCAGCCGCGGGACGGCTCATGGCTACACCTTC.

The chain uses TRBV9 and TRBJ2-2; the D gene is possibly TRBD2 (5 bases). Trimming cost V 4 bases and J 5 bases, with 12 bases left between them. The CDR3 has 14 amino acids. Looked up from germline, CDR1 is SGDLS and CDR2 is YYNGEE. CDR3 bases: TGTGCCAGCAGCACGAGGACTGTAACCGGGGAGCTGTTTTTT. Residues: CASSTRTVTGELFF.

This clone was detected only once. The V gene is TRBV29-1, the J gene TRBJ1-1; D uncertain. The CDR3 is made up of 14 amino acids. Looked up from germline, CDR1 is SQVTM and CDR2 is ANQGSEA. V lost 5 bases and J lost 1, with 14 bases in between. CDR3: CSVRPPGRNTEAFF. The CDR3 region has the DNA TGCAGCGTTCGCCCCCCTGGGCGGAACACTGAAGCTTTCTTT.

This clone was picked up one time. DNA of the CDR3: TGTGCCAGCAGGGACTACTCTAATGAAAAACTGTTTTTT. Its protein is CASRDYSNEKLFF. V usage is TRBV28 and J usage is TRBJ1-4; D call uncertain. This CDR3 has 13 amino acids. Germline V gene lookup returns CDR1 MDHEN and CDR2 SYDVKM. Trimming took 6 bases from V and 3 from J, leaving 8 bases between them.

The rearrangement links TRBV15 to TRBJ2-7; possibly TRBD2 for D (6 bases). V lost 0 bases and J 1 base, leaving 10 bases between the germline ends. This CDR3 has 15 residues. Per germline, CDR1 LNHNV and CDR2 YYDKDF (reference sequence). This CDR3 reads CATSRDYAGSYEQYF. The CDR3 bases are TGTGCCACCAGCAGAGATTACGCGGGATCCTACGAGCAGTACTTC.

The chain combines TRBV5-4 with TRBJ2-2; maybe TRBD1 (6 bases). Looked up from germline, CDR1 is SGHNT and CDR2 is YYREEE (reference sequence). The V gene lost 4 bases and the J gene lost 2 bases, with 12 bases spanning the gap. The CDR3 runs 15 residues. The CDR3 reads CASSNRTANTGELFF. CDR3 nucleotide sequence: TGTGCCAGCAGCAATCGGACAGCAAACACCGGGGAGCTGTTTTTT.

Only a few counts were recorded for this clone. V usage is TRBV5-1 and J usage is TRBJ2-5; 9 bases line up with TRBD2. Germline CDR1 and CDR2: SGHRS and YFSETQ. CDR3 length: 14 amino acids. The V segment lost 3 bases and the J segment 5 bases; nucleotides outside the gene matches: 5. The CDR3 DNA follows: TGCGCCAGCAGCTCGACTAGCGGAGGGGAGACCCAGTACTTC. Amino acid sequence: CASSSTSGGETQYF.

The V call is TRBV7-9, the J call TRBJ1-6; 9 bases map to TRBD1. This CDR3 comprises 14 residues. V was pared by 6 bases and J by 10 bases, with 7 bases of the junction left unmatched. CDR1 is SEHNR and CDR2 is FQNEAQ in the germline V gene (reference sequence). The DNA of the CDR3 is TGTGCCAGCAGTGAGGACAGGGGTGGCTCACCCCTCCACTTT. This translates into CASSEDRGGSPLHF.